This T cell receptor (beta chain) was captured by sequencing in a study of blood T cell repertoires in COVID-19. The repertoire was sequenced with immunoSEQ multiplex PCR; TCRdb's copy has only in-frame clones and lacks some. The sample has a few hundred thousand clones; around 84% are singletons. Losses at the gene ends were 6 bases for V and 6 bases for J; bases not matched to a gene: 8. The CDR3 sequence is 15 residues long. From germline, CDR1 is MNHEY and CDR2 SMNVEV (reference sequence). The sequencing sample was made of PBMCs or T cells enriched from blood (not recorded which). The chain employs TRBV27 and TRBJ2-1; 10 bases agree with TRBD1. The receptor was isolated from a man aged 25 to 40 with acute COVID-19. CDR3 DNA: TGTGCCAGCAGGACTGGACAGGGGGTCCCCAATGAGCAGTTCTTC. It is translated as CASRTGQGVPNEQFF.